The 24 T cell receptor beta chains presented below share a single source sample, sequenced in a study of PD-1 blockade in classical Hodgkin lymphoma. The time point was: cycle 4 day 1 (C4D1), after five to seven weeks of nivolumab. Each patient relapsed following autologous stem cell transplantation, and prior brentuximab vedotin exposure differed. By magnetic negative selection, CD4+ T cells were purified from thawed PBMCs. Sequenced by immunoSEQ multiplex PCR; TCRdb stores in-frame clones only, minus some. The profile covers some 30,000 clones, with around 84% appearing a single time and about 0.82% taken by the ten largest. Sequenced material: CD4+ T cells from blood, taken before the fourth cycle of nivolumab. Receptors were obtained from a human donor with classical Hodgkin lymphoma.

This clone is labeled medium-sized. The V call is TRBV30, the J call TRBJ1-4; D ambiguous. CDR1 GTSNPN and CDR2 SVGIG come from the germline V gene (reference sequence). V lost 2 bases to trimming and J lost 6 bases, with 13 bases between them. This CDR3 spans 14 amino acids. CDR3 sequence: CAWSRGVVYEKLFF. The CDR3 DNA is TGTGCCTGGAGTCGTGGCGTAGTATATGAAAAACTGTTTTTT.

This clone was seen a single time. This chain links TRBV9 with TRBJ2-2; TRBD2 matches 10 bases. CDR1 and CDR2 from the germline V gene are SGDLS and YYNGEE. With V trimmed by 2 bases and J by 4 bases, 5 bases remained unmatched. This CDR3 comprises 16 residues. CDR3 sequence reads: CASSVSGGAVTGELFF. As DNA, the CDR3 is TGTGCCAGCAGCGTCAGCGGGGGGGCCGTCACCGGGGAGCTGTTTTTT.

The gene calls are TRBV5-6 and TRBJ1-2; a weak D match, TRBD1 (5 bases). CDR1 and CDR2 (germline): SGHDT, YYEEEE. The V and J ends lost 6 bases and 7 bases respectively, with 13 bases between them. The CDR3 covers 12 residues. The CDR3 region is CASTRKQGGYTF. The CDR3 DNA reads as TGTGCCAGCACCCGGAAGCAGGGTGGCTACACCTTC.

The chain is built from TRBV11-2 and TRBJ2-1; TRBD1 agrees at 10 bases. CDR1 is SGHAT and CDR2 is FQNNGV in the germline V gene. This CDR3 has 17 amino acids. V lost 1 base and J lost 3; bases outside the gene matches: 6. The CDR3, as DNA: TGTGCCAGCAGCTTAGTTTTCGGGACAGGGGTCTACAATGAGCAGTTCTTC. Its protein product is CASSLVFGTGVYNEQFF.

This chain links TRBV7-2 with TRBJ2-5; 10 bases fit TRBD2. The V gene's germline CDR1 is SGHTA and CDR2 FQGNSA. The V gene end was trimmed by 0 bases and the J gene end by 5 bases; junction bases not matched to a gene: 6. The CDR3 runs 16 residues. The CDR3 coding sequence is TGTGCCAGCAGCTTAGCCAGCGGGGGGGCCGGGGAGACCCAGTACTTC. Translation: CASSLASGGAGETQYF.

CDR3 protein: CASSVAVTDTQYF. Written as DNA, the CDR3 is TGTGCCAGCAGCGTAGCGGTCACAGATACGCAGTATTTT. V and J are TRBV9 and TRBJ2-3; D gene ambiguous. This CDR3 has 13 residues. Trimming pared 0 bases from V and 2 bases from J, leaving 4 bases between. Looked up from germline, CDR1 is SGDLS and CDR2 is YYNGEE.

The J gene is TRBJ1-6, the V gene TRBV19; 7 bases agree with TRBD1. V was clipped by 5 bases and J by 8 bases; unmatched bases: 6. Germline V lookup: CDR1 LNHDA, CDR2 SQIVND (reference sequence). The CDR3 runs to 14 residues. CDR3 DNA sequence: TGTGCCAGTAGTTCCGGGACAGCGGATTCACCCCTCCACTTT. Translating it yields CASSSGTADSPLHF.

The chain combines TRBV7-3 with TRBJ2-1; no definite D call. Germline-derived CDR1 and CDR2 are SGHTA and FQGTGA. V was shortened by 2 bases and J by 6 bases, with 11 bases between the two germline ends. This CDR3 comprises 14 residues. The CDR3 nucleotides are TGTGCCAGCAGCTTAGATGTGTCATCCAATGAGCAGTTCTTC. Its translation: CASSLDVSSNEQFF.

This clone came up a few times. The genes are TRBV2 and TRBJ2-7; unclear D gene. V gave up 2 bases and J gave up 2 bases, with 13 bases separating them. The CDR3 spans 15 residues. From germline, CDR1 is SNHLY and CDR2 FYNNEI. In DNA form, the CDR3 reads TGTGCCAGCAGTGAATCAGGAATCATGCCCTACGAGCAGTACTTC. It yields the protein CASSESGIMPYEQYF.

As concerns this clone: Its ends do not fully match the called genes, so a read error is possible. The V and J genes are TRBV5-1 and TRBJ2-1, with 7 bases identical to TRBD2. The germline V gene has CDR1 SGHRS and CDR2 YFSETQ. This CDR3 is built from 19 residues. CDR3 sequence: CASTLEGLINHYYGVEQFF. The CDR3 coding sequence is TGCGCCAGCACCTTGGAGGGACTAATAAATCATTACTATGGAGTTGAGCAGTTCTTC.

V gene TRBV30 combines with J gene TRBJ1-1, with a possible D match to TRBD1 (5 bases). Looked up from germline, CDR1 is GTSNPN and CDR2 is SVGIG (reference sequence). Trimming took off 2 bases at V and 5 bases at J, with 12 bases between the two ends. The CDR3 runs to 13 residues. CDR3 nucleotides: TGTGCCTGGAGTACTCGAGGGGTTACTGAAGCTTTCTTT. It translates to CAWSTRGVTEAFF.

This rearrangement joins TRBV5-5 to TRBJ2-4; D is perhaps TRBD1 or TRBD2 (5 bases each). Germline assignment: CDR1 SGHKS and CDR2 YYEKEE (reference sequence). The germline V and J ends were trimmed by 0 bases and 7 bases, with 17 bases remaining between them. The CDR3 totals 16 residues. CDR3 loop: CASSLVWGIGPNIQYF. CDR3 nucleotides: TGTGCCAGCAGCTTGGTGTGGGGGATTGGGCCGAACATTCAGTACTTC.

The chain combines TRBV5-8 with TRBJ1-6, with D possibly matching TRBD1 (5 bases). Germline V gives CDR1 SGHTS, CDR2 YDEGEE. CDR3 size: 15 residues. V shed 3 bases and J shed 9 bases, with 16 bases lying between them. CDR3 nucleotides: TGTGCCAGCAGCTGGGGCGCGGGGGTCTTTTCACCCCTCCACTTT. Translating it yields CASSWGAGVFSPLHF. The full variable domain, in which reference TRBV5-8 and TRBJ1-6 provide the parts outside the CDR3, is EAGVTQSPTHLIKTRGQQATLRCSPISGHTSVYWYQQALGLGLQFLLWYDEGEERNRGNFPPRFSGRQFPNYSSELNVNALELEDSALYLCASSWGAGVFSPLHFGNGTRLTVT.

This chain connects TRBV2 to TRBJ1-5; a weak D match, TRBD1 (5 bases). V lost 7 bases to trimming and J lost 6 bases, with 16 bases between them. The germline V gene encodes CDR1 SNHLY and CDR2 FYNNEI. The CDR3 totals 14 residues. The CDR3 sequence: CASKGVRGPQPQHF. The CDR3 nucleotides are TGTGCCAGCAAAGGGGTTAGGGGACCTCAGCCCCAGCATTTT.

J is TRBJ1-1 and V is TRBV11-2, with 7 nucleotides matching TRBD1. CDR3 size: 15 residues. Germline V gene sequence: CDR1 SGHAT, CDR2 FQNNGV. After removal of 1 base from V and 5 bases from J, the junction contained 7 bases not matched to a gene. The CDR3 region is CASSLGAGGWTEAFF. The CDR3 DNA sequence: TGTGCCAGCAGCTTAGGGGCAGGGGGGTGGACTGAAGCTTTCTTT.

This chain uses TRBV28 with TRBJ1-2; the D is unclear. Germline CDR1 MDHEN, CDR2 SYDVKM. CDR3 length: 12 amino acids. The V and J ends lost 6 bases and 7 bases respectively, with 12 bases between them. The CDR3 spells CASSQHRAGYTF. CDR3 coding DNA: TGTGCCAGCAGCCAACACCGAGCTGGCTACACCTTC.

Regarding this clone: This CDR3 is also generated by other DNA sequences in the sample. The chain uses TRBV30 and TRBJ2-3; D may be TRBD2 (6 bases). The CDR3 loop spans 16 amino acids. Per germline, CDR1 GTSNPN and CDR2 SVGIG (reference sequence). The V gene lost 2 bases and the J gene lost 5 bases, with 20 bases spanning the gap. The CDR3 sequence is CAWSNLGGAGIDTQYF. The CDR3 coding sequence is TGTGCCTGGAGTAATTTAGGAGGGGCCGGGATAGATACGCAGTATTTT.

The V call is TRBV18, the J call TRBJ1-5, with TRBD1 matching 7 bases. Germline values: CDR1 KGHSH, CDR2 LQKENI. The V gene end was trimmed by 5 bases and the J gene end by 5 bases; junction bases not matched to a gene: 12. The CDR3 extends over 16 amino acids. CDR3 sequence: CASSSSRQGGDQPQHF. In nucleotides, the CDR3 is TGTGCCAGCTCATCCTCCCGACAGGGAGGGGATCAGCCCCAGCATTTT. Full variable domain (rest looked up from reference TRBV18 and TRBJ1-5): NAGVMQNPRHLVRRRGQEARLRCSPMKGHSHVYWYRQLPEEGLKFMVYLQKENIIDESGMPKERFSAEFPKEGPSILRIQQVVRGDSAAYFCASSSSRQGGDQPQHFGDGTRLSIL.

The gene calls are TRBV14 and TRBJ2-4, with TRBD1 identical over 8 bases. Germline-derived CDR1 and CDR2 are SGHDN and FVKESK. Trimming cost V 4 bases and J 8 bases; bases outside gene matches: 10. This CDR3 has 15 amino acids. CDR3 residues: CASSLDRQGSDIQYF. In DNA form, the CDR3 reads TGTGCCAGCAGCCTCGATCGACAGGGGAGCGACATTCAGTACTTC.

The CDR3 region is CAWSGGQAWEKLFF. The CDR3 bases are TGTGCCTGGAGTGGGGGACAGGCTTGGGAAAAACTGTTTTTT. The V call is TRBV30, the J call TRBJ1-4; TRBD1 matches at 8 bases. V was clipped by 1 base and J by 8 bases; unmatched bases: 6. The CDR3 runs to 14 residues. Germline CDR1 GTSNPN, CDR2 SVGIG (reference sequence).

The chain links TRBV27 to TRBJ2-3; TRBD1 is a possible D gene (6 bases). The V end was cut by 3 bases, the J end by 0 bases, with 10 bases between. Germline CDR1 MNHEY, CDR2 SMNVEV (reference sequence). CDR3 length: 15 amino acids. The chain's CDR3 is CASSLSGASTDTQYF. The CDR3, as DNA: TGTGCCAGCAGTTTGTCAGGGGCTAGCACAGATACGCAGTATTTT.

V is TRBV11-2 and J is TRBJ2-7, with TRBD1 matching over 7 bases. The CDR3 runs to 16 residues. CDR1 and CDR2 from the germline V gene are SGHAT and FQNNGV. Trimming at V came to 5 bases and at J to 4 bases, leaving 14 bases not matched to a gene. The CDR3 sequence: CASSAMTGYWPYEQYF. Here the CDR3 DNA reads TGTGCCAGCAGCGCTATGACAGGGTATTGGCCTTACGAGCAGTACTTC.

The V and J genes are TRBV11-2 and TRBJ2-6, with a tentative D call TRBD2 (6 bases). The CDR3 loop spans 18 amino acids. V was clipped by 3 bases and J by 0 bases, with 15 bases between them. The germline gives CDR1 SGHAT, CDR2 FQNNGV. CDR3 DNA sequence: TGTGCCAGCAGCTTTCCGGGACGGAGGGTCTCTGGGGCCAACGTCCTGACTTTC. It specifies CASSFPGRRVSGANVLTF. Full variable domain (remainder filled in from reference TRBV11-2 and TRBJ2-6): EAGVAQSPRYKIIEKRQSVAFWCNPISGHATLYWYQQILGQGPKLLIQFQNNGVVDDSQLPKDRFSAERLKGVDSTLKIQPAKLEDSAVYLCASSFPGRRVSGANVLTFGAGSRLTVL.

This clone appeared a few times. V gene TRBV7-9 combines with J gene TRBJ1-2; tentatively, D is TRBD1 (5 bases). CDR1 is SEHNR and CDR2 is FQNEAQ in the germline V gene (reference sequence). V was trimmed by 1 base and J by 4 bases, leaving 13 bases between them. The CDR3 spans 15 residues. CDR3 amino acids: CASSLGYRTRYGYTF. The CDR3 DNA sequence: TGTGCCAGCAGCTTAGGCTATAGGACACGCTATGGCTACACCTTC.